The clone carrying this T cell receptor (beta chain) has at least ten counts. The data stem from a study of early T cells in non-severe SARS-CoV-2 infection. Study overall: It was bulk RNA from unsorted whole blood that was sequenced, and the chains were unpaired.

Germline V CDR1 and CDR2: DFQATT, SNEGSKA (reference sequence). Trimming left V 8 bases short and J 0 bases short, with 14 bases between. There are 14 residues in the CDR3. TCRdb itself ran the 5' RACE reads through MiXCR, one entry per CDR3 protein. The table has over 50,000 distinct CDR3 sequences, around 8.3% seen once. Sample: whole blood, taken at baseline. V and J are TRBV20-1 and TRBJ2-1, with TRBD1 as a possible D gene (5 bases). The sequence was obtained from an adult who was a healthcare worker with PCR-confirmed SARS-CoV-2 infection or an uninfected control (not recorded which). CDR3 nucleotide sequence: TGCAGTTCTATTCTGACAGTCTCCTACAATGAGCAGTTCTTC. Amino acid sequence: CSSILTVSYNEQFF.